The source of this TCR beta chain is a study of chemoradiotherapy in HPV16-positive cancers. Study-wide results and limits: The functional HPV-specific definition rests on just two HPV16-positive patients.

Samples were taken several times over chemoradiotherapy. Measured with immunoSEQ multiplex PCR; TCRdb has only the in-frame clones, and not every one. The table includes roughly 10,000 clones, approximately 74% detected once. Points on this clone: Antigen: not known.

The CDR3 is 14 amino acids. The junction had 5 bases not matched to a gene; V was cut back by 5 bases and J by 4 bases. CDR1 is LNHDA, CDR2 SQIVND, per germline (reference sequence). This sequence originates from a human donor with HPV-associated anogenital cancer. Sampling was conducted from a patient who underwent chemoradiotherapy. V and J are TRBV19 and TRBJ1-2; TRBD1 agrees at 9 bases. The CDR3 DNA reads TGTGCCAGTAGTGACAGGGGGAGGTTCTATGGCTACACCTTC. It encodes CASSDRGRFYGYTF. Looking up the rest from reference TRBV19 and TRBJ1-2 gives the full variable domain: DGGITQSPKYLFRKEGQNVTLSCEQNLNHDAMYWYRQDPGQGLRLIYYSQIVNDFQKGDIAEGYSVSREKKESFPLTVTSAQKNPTAFYLCASSDRGRFYGYTFGSGTRLTVV.